Here is one T cell receptor beta chain with its context. Its matching antigen is unknown. Method: immunoSEQ multiplex PCR; TCRdb's copy keeps in-frame clones and lacks some. The data show over 85,000 clones, about 94% seen once. The sample originates from a study of siplizumab effects on memory and regulatory T cells. Study-level findings and limits: There was no confirmation of the suppressive function of proliferating Tregs from siplizumab cultures. With siplizumab, Treg-derived clones averaged approximately 66% of mappable alloreactive CD4+ clones, versus less than 35% in controls. Naive T cells seemed more diverse than memory cells; they also seemed major alloresponse contributors.

V lost 0 bases to trimming and J lost 2 bases, with 13 bases between them. CDR1 and CDR2 from the germline V gene are SGDLS and YYNGEE. The CDR3 loop spans 16 amino acids. The receptor comes from a human donor in good health. This sequence joins TRBV9 and TRBJ2-3; possible D gene TRBD2, 5 bases. Source material: non-Treg CD4+ T cells sorted from blood. The CDR3 DNA is TGTGCCAGCAGCGTAGTAGGACTCACCGTCACAGATACGCAGTATTTT. This sequence encodes CASSVVGLTVTDTQYF.